The 26 T cell receptor beta chains listed next were all sequenced from one sample in a study of CD8+ T cells in alopecia areata. RNA extraction and reverse transcription yielded cDNA as sequencing template. Measured with immunoSEQ multiplex PCR; TCRdb has only the in-frame clones, and not every one. The sample includes about 180,000 clones, 51% of them seen just once. Treatment specified: oral pan-JAK inhibitor, 5-10 mg twice daily. Here the sequenced sample was CD8+ T cells sorted from blood, taken at approximately week 52, from a patient treated with tofacitinib. The receptors were sampled from a human donor with alopecia areata.

This clone was observed a handful of times. The V and J genes are TRBV4-1 and TRBJ2-2; no clear D. V lost 4 bases and J 0 bases, leaving 3 bases between the germline ends. The germline gives CDR1 MGHRA, CDR2 YSYEKL. CDR3 length: 13 amino acids. The chain's CDR3 is CASSRTNTGELFF. CDR3 coding DNA: TGCGCCAGCAGCCGTACGAACACCGGGGAGCTGTTTTTT.

J is TRBJ2-5 and V is TRBV6-6; D might be TRBD2 (6 bases). The CDR3 runs 15 residues. Germline V gene sequence: CDR1 MNHNY, CDR2 SVGAGI (reference sequence). With 0 bases removed from V and 2 bases from J, the gap between germline ends came to 10 bases. The CDR3 is CASSYSVGLQETQYF. CDR3 nucleotide sequence: TGTGCCAGCAGTTACTCTGTCGGACTACAAGAGACCCAGTACTTC.

The V gene is TRBV7-9, the J gene TRBJ2-7, with D possibly TRBD2 on 6 matching bases. V shed 6 bases and J shed 6 bases, with 15 bases lying between them. The length of the CDR3 is 13 residues. The germline V gene encodes CDR1 SEHNR and CDR2 FQNEAQ (reference sequence). The CDR3 region has the DNA TGTGCCAGCAGGGGGGGTCGAGGCGCCGAGCAGTACTTC. It encodes CASRGGRGAEQYF. Full variable domain (missing parts from reference TRBV7-9 and TRBJ2-7): DTGVSQNPRHKITKRGQNVTFRCDPISEHNRLYWYRQTLGQGPEFLTYFQNEAQLEKSRLLSDRFSAERPKGSFSTLEIQRTEQGDSAMYLCASRGGRGAEQYFGPGTRLTVT.

This clone appeared once. The V call is TRBV20-1, the J call TRBJ1-1, with D uncertain. The CDR3 is 11 residues long. CDR1 and CDR2 from the germline V gene are DFQATT and SNEGSKA (reference sequence). V was pared by 6 bases and J by 4 bases, with 9 bases between. The DNA of the CDR3 is TGCAGTGCCGGGCGGGGCACTGAAGCTTTCTTT. Its protein is CSAGRGTEAFF.

The V and J genes are TRBV27 and TRBJ1-1; 7 bases line up with TRBD1. CDR1 MNHEY and CDR2 SMNVEV come from the germline V gene (reference sequence). This CDR3 has 14 amino acids. The ends lost 10 bases at V and 1 base at J; junction bases unmatched: 9. The CDR3 loop reads CATLITGANTEAFF. CDR3 DNA: TGTGCCACCCTGATAACAGGGGCGAACACTGAAGCTTTCTTT.

J is TRBJ1-2 and V is TRBV27; D gene uncertain. Trimming removed 1 base at V and 7 bases at J, with 16 bases between. CDR3 length: 15 amino acids. Germline V CDR1 and CDR2: MNHEY, SMNVEV (reference sequence). The CDR3 is CASSLYFRGSSGYTF. CDR3 DNA: TGTGCCAGCAGTTTATATTTTCGCGGGTCTAGTGGCTACACCTTC.

The chain employs TRBV9 and TRBJ2-2; D not resolved. The CDR3 has 13 residues. CDR1 is SGDLS, CDR2 YYNGEE, per germline. V was shortened by 0 bases and J by 5 bases, with 5 bases between the two germline ends. The CDR3 DNA reads as TGTGCCAGCAGCGTAGCGGATACCGGGGAGCTGTTTTTT. It specifies CASSVADTGELFF.

This clone was seen a few times. CDR3 sequence reads: CASGIPGVTEAFF. The CDR3 region has the DNA TGCGCCAGCGGCATTCCAGGGGTCACTGAAGCTTTCTTT. V gene TRBV5-1 combines with J gene TRBJ1-1; D is possibly TRBD1 (6 bases). The CDR3 extends over 13 amino acids. CDR1 is SGHRS, CDR2 YFSETQ, per germline. Deletions cut 7 bases from V and 4 bases from J, with 14 bases between.

The chain carries TRBV9 and TRBJ1-2; D is undetermined. The CDR3 is 13 amino acids. Germline V gives CDR1 SGDLS, CDR2 YYNGEE. V lost 0 bases to trimming and J lost 8 bases, with 11 bases between them. In DNA form, the CDR3 reads TGTGCCAGCAGCGTAGGAGCGGATTCCGGCTACACCTTC. Translated, it gives CASSVGADSGYTF.

This clone was observed a handful of times. The chain is built from TRBV30 and TRBJ1-1, with D possibly TRBD1 on 6 matching bases. Trimming cost V 0 bases and J 1 base, with 12 bases left between them. Germline CDR1 and CDR2: GTSNPN and SVGIG (reference sequence). The CDR3 runs 15 residues. The CDR3 loop reads CAWSVRQAPNTEAFF. The CDR3 coding sequence is TGTGCCTGGAGTGTACGACAGGCGCCGAACACTGAAGCTTTCTTT.

This clone was seen a few times. The J gene is TRBJ1-4, the V gene TRBV30, with TRBD1 identical over 8 bases. The CDR3 is made up of 14 amino acids. Germline V lookup: CDR1 GTSNPN, CDR2 SVGIG (reference sequence). V was clipped by 0 bases and J by 8 bases; unmatched bases: 5. CDR3 nucleotides: TGTGCCTGGAGTGTTATTACAGGGGGAGAAAAACTGTTTTTT. Translated, it gives CAWSVITGGEKLFF.

The chain is built from TRBV27 and TRBJ2-5; 10 bases match TRBD2. Unmatched junction bases numbered 11, after V lost 5 bases and J lost 5 bases. CDR1 is MNHEY and CDR2 is SMNVEV in the germline V gene (reference sequence). CDR3 size: 16 residues. CDR3 loop: CASSILAGATPETQYF. DNA of the CDR3: TGTGCCAGCAGTATTCTAGCGGGGGCAACACCGGAGACCCAGTACTTC.

This chain's CDR3 is CASSIGQGLRNSPLHF. The CDR3 DNA reads TGTGCCAGCAGCATAGGACAGGGTCTAAGGAATTCACCCCTCCACTTT. V gene TRBV5-4 combines with J gene TRBJ1-6; 8 nucleotides agree with TRBD1. This CDR3 is 16 amino acids long. With 4 bases clipped from V and 7 bases from J, the junction kept 10 bases outside the gene matches. The germline gives CDR1 SGHNT, CDR2 YYREEE (reference sequence).

The J gene is TRBJ1-1, the V gene TRBV29-1, with 8 bases that match TRBD1. With V trimmed by 3 bases and J by 0 bases, 3 bases remained unmatched. CDR1 is SQVTM and CDR2 is ANQGSEA in the germline V gene. This CDR3 spans 14 amino acids. CDR3 DNA sequence: TGCAGCGTTGAGAACAGGGGGTTGAACACTGAAGCTTTCTTT. Amino acids: CSVENRGLNTEAFF.

This chain uses TRBV5-5 with TRBJ2-7; 7 bases are shared with TRBD1. The V and J ends lost 2 bases and 6 bases, in that order; junction bases with no gene match: 11. Per germline, CDR1 SGHKS and CDR2 YYEKEE (reference sequence). This CDR3 comprises 15 residues. CDR3 coding DNA: TGTGCCAGCAGCTTAGCGACAGGGAGAACCTTCGAGCAGTACTTC. It encodes CASSLATGRTFEQYF.

In the case of this clone: The junction and the germline gene differ at one end; a read error may be behind it. The gene calls are TRBV30 and TRBJ2-7; TRBD1 or TRBD2 may be the D gene (5 bases each). The germline V gene encodes CDR1 GTSNPN and CDR2 SVGIG (reference sequence). The CDR3 totals 13 residues. CDR3 sequence (DNA): TGTGCCTGGAGCCACTCGCCCCGGGACCCCGTTCGCTTC. This sequence encodes CAWSHSPRDPVRF.

V usage is TRBV4-3 and J usage is TRBJ2-7; D is possibly TRBD1 or TRBD2 (5 bases each). Trimming cost V 0 bases and J 0 bases, with 12 bases left between them. Germline CDR1 is LGHNA and CDR2 is YSLEER. The CDR3 loop spans 16 amino acids. The CDR3 DNA reads TGCGCCAGCAGCCAAGATCCCCCAGGGAGCTCCTACGAGCAGTACTTC. Amino acid sequence: CASSQDPPGSSYEQYF.

The gene calls are TRBV25-1 and TRBJ2-5; no reliable D call. From germline, CDR1 is MGHDK and CDR2 SYGVNS. V lost 1 base and J 4 bases, leaving 4 bases between the germline ends. The CDR3 has 12 amino acids. The CDR3 DNA is TGTGCCAGCAGTGAATTAGGAGAGACCCAGTACTTC. Protein: CASSELGETQYF.

The genes are TRBV14 and TRBJ1-2; D is ambiguous. The V end lost 1 base, the J end lost 4 bases, and 7 bases lay between the germline ends. CDR1 is SGHDN, CDR2 FVKESK, per germline. The CDR3 spans 13 residues. CDR3 in amino acids: CASSQVRAYGYTF. CDR3 DNA sequence: TGTGCCAGCAGCCAAGTGAGGGCCTATGGCTACACCTTC.

This rearrangement joins TRBV6-5 to TRBJ2-2; D remains unclear. This CDR3 has 14 residues. The germline V gene has CDR1 MNHEY and CDR2 SVGAGI. Trimming removed 2 bases from V and 1 base from J, with 5 bases in between. The CDR3 protein is CASSYGVNTGELFF. The CDR3 DNA sequence: TGTGCCAGCAGTTACGGGGTGAACACCGGGGAGCTGTTTTTT.

V gene TRBV18 combines with J gene TRBJ2-3; D remains ambiguous. The CDR3 is made up of 13 amino acids. Between the trimmed V and J ends, which lost 6 bases and 4 bases, there was a span of 11 bases. CDR1 is KGHSH and CDR2 is LQKENI in the germline V gene. The CDR3: CASSVNRADTQYF. The CDR3 nucleotides read TGTGCCAGCTCCGTAAATCGAGCAGATACGCAGTATTTT.

This rearrangement joins TRBV7-3 to TRBJ2-1; perhaps TRBD1 as D (5 bases). There are 17 residues in the CDR3. Between the trimmed V and J ends, which lost 5 bases and 3 bases, there was a span of 20 bases. The germline V gene encodes CDR1 SGHTA and CDR2 FQGTGA. CDR3 nucleotides: TGTGCCAGCAGCCCAAATTGGGGCAGCCAATACTACAATGAGCAGTTCTTC. It is translated as CASSPNWGSQYYNEQFF. Combining the CDR3 with reference TRBV7-3 and TRBJ2-1 gives the whole variable domain GAGVSQTPSNKVTEKGKYVELRCDPISGHTALYWYRQSLGQGPEFLIYFQGTGAADDSGLPNDRFFAVRPEGSVSTLKIQRTERGDSAVYLCASSPNWGSQYYNEQFFGPGTRLTVL.

This clone was counted a few times. V is TRBV7-2 and J is TRBJ1-2, with 8 bases that match TRBD1. Germline lookup yields CDR1 SGHTA and CDR2 FQGNSA. V was clipped by 2 bases and J by 9 bases; unmatched bases: 8. The CDR3 is 14 residues long. The DNA of the CDR3 is TGTGCCAGCAGCTTAACGGACAGGGTATTTAGCTACACCTTC. Translating it yields CASSLTDRVFSYTF.

This clone appeared a single time. The chain uses TRBV4-2 and TRBJ2-7; unclear D gene. Trimming removed 1 base at V and 7 bases at J, with 5 bases between. This CDR3 has 11 residues. The germline V gene has CDR1 LGHNA and CDR2 YNFKEQ. The CDR3 DNA sequence: TGTGCCAGCAGCCAAGGGCAAGAGCAGTACTTC. This gives the protein CASSQGQEQYF.

This clone showed up just once. The V and J genes are TRBV19 and TRBJ2-2, with TRBD1 matching over 8 bases. After removal of 5 bases from V and 7 bases from J, the junction contained 6 bases not matched to a gene. CDR3 length equals 14 residues. From germline, CDR1 is LNHDA and CDR2 SQIVND (reference sequence). The DNA of the CDR3 is TGTGCCAGTAGTCCGGACAGGGAAGACGGGGAGCTGTTTTTT. This sequence encodes CASSPDREDGELFF.

This clone has more than one count but fewer than ten. The chain combines TRBV7-9 with TRBJ2-3; perhaps D is TRBD1 or TRBD2 (5 bases each). V was clipped by 1 base and J by 4 bases, with 18 bases between them. From germline, CDR1 is SEHNR and CDR2 FQNEAQ (reference sequence). The CDR3 totals 17 residues. DNA of the CDR3: TGTGCCAGCAGCTTAGTGGGACGCAGGGAAAATTCAGATACGCAGTATTTT. It yields the protein CASSLVGRRENSDTQYF.